Presented here are 22 T cell receptor beta chains from one specimen sequenced in a study of CXCR3-negative and CXCR3-positive naive CD8 T cells. Broader study findings: Researchers report that CXCR3-positive naive cells carry more hydrophobic TRB CDR3s than CXCR3-negative naive cells.

Which antigens these TCRs recognize remains unknown. UMI-labeled TRB cDNA libraries were prepared by 5' RACE. For each CDR3 protein, TCRdb gives one entry from its re-call of the 5' RACE reads, without DNA. Its table records fewer than 90,000 distinct CDR3 sequences. The sequenced sample consisted of naive CXCR3+ CD8+ T cells from blood. Subset noted: CD45RO-CCR7+CD27+CD95- naive CD8+ T cells expressing CXCR3 (TNR3+). The receptor source for this set is a human donor in good health. Some clones in this sample may be carry-over from other donors' samples.

The V gene is TRBV29-1, the J gene TRBJ2-7; TCRdb calls TRBD2, which cannot be checked without DNA. Germline assignment: CDR1 SQVTM and CDR2 ANQGSEA. This CDR3 spans 16 amino acids. CDR3 sequence: CSVVGSSGRGKDEQYF.

V and J are TRBV6-5 and TRBJ1-1. This CDR3 has 13 amino acids. The V gene's germline CDR1 is MNHEY and CDR2 SVGAGI. The CDR3 sequence is CASQGSANTEAFF.

This rearrangement joins TRBV5-1 to TRBJ2-1; TCRdb's D call, TRBD1, is unchecked because there is no DNA. CDR1 and CDR2 from the germline V gene are SGHRS and YFSETQ. CDR3 length equals 14 residues. CDR3 in amino acids: CASSWGQGSNEQFF.

The chain recombines TRBV28 with TRBJ2-2; absent DNA, TCRdb's TRBD2 call cannot be checked. From germline, CDR1 is MDHEN and CDR2 SYDVKM. The CDR3 covers 15 residues. The CDR3 region is CASSPLRVDTGELFF.

V and J are TRBV4-2 and TRBJ2-3; TCRdb indicates TRBD1, and absent DNA this call remains unverified. Germline V CDR1 and CDR2: LGHNA, YNFKEQ. This CDR3 is 13 amino acids long. CDR3 region: CASGGEPTDTQYF.

The J gene is TRBJ2-1, the V gene TRBV11-1; TCRdb calls TRBD1, which cannot be checked without DNA. Germline V gene lookup returns CDR1 SGHAT and CDR2 FQDESV (reference sequence). The CDR3 covers 14 residues. The CDR3 loop reads CASSFPTGGNEQFF.

This rearrangement joins TRBV7-9 to TRBJ2-5; TCRdb names TRBD1, which stays unverified in the absence of DNA. The CDR3 sequence is 17 residues long. Germline CDR1 is SEHNR and CDR2 is FQNEAQ (reference sequence). The CDR3 spells CASSSSWGRAQQETQYF.

This sequence joins TRBV25-1 and TRBJ1-2; TCRdb reports TRBD1, a call that lacks DNA to check it against. The CDR3 is made up of 12 amino acids. Looked up from germline, CDR1 is MGHDK and CDR2 is SYGVNS. The chain's CDR3 is CASGDRGRGYTF.

The chain couples TRBV28 to TRBJ2-2; there is no DNA to check the TCRdb D call of TRBD1. The CDR3 sequence is 14 residues long. The germline V gene has CDR1 MDHEN and CDR2 SYDVKM. This chain's CDR3 is CASSLSEGAGELFF.

The chain uses TRBV5-1 and TRBJ2-5; there is no DNA to check the TCRdb D call of TRBD2. The CDR3 covers 18 residues. Germline V gene lookup returns CDR1 SGHRS and CDR2 YFSETQ. This CDR3 reads CASSPLGREGPLEETQYF.

The V and J genes are TRBV19 and TRBJ2-7. Germline values: CDR1 LNHDA, CDR2 SQIVND (reference sequence). The CDR3 extends over 15 amino acids. The chain's CDR3 is CASAEGDRGSYEQYF. The full variable domain, with the rest looked up from reference TRBV19 and TRBJ2-7, is DGGITQSPKYLFRKEGQNVTLSCEQNLNHDAMYWYRQDPGQGLRLIYYSQIVNDFQKGDIAEGYSVSREKKESFPLTVTSAQKNPTAFYLCASAEGDRGSYEQYFGPGTRLTVT.

The chain employs TRBV5-1 and TRBJ2-1; TCRdb designates TRBD1, a call that cannot be tested without DNA. Germline V gene lookup returns CDR1 SGHRS and CDR2 YFSETQ. The CDR3 is 18 residues long. The CDR3 protein is CASSLSTVVGGLYNEQFF.

This chain joins TRBV4-3 and TRBJ2-2. The CDR3 is made up of 13 amino acids. CDR1 is LGHNA and CDR2 is YSLEER in the germline V gene. CDR3 protein: CASSPLLAGELFF.

The chain links TRBV13 to TRBJ2-7; TCRdb gives TRBD2 as the D gene, but with no DNA this cannot be confirmed. The CDR3 contains 15 residues. The germline V gene has CDR1 PRHDT and CDR2 FYEKMQ (reference sequence). The chain's CDR3 is CASSLRLEGSYEQYF.

This rearrangement joins TRBV11-2 to TRBJ2-7; TCRdb lists TRBD1, though no DNA is available to test this call. CDR1 is SGHAT and CDR2 is FQNNGV in the germline V gene. The CDR3 covers 12 residues. CDR3 sequence: CASSLPRQEQYF.

The J gene is TRBJ2-1, the V gene TRBV10-3; lacking DNA, the TRBD2 call made by TCRdb goes unchecked. This CDR3 spans 15 amino acids. The germline V gene has CDR1 ENHRY and CDR2 SYGVKD. CDR3 sequence reads: CAIRPTSGLTEEQFF.

This chain links TRBV12-3 or TRBV12-4 with TRBJ2-6; lacking DNA, the TRBD1 call made by TCRdb goes unchecked. The CDR3 length is 15 residues. CDR3 residues: CASSDGQSGANVLTF.

V and J are TRBV11-1 and TRBJ2-3; TCRdb picks TRBD1, but there is no DNA to check that call. The CDR3 extends over 20 amino acids. From germline, CDR1 is SGHAT and CDR2 FQDESV (reference sequence). The CDR3 region is CASSTSAGTGKSGNTDTQYF.

V is TRBV20-1 and J is TRBJ1-1; TCRdb's assignment of TRBD1 cannot be checked, as there is no DNA. This CDR3 has 12 amino acids. The germline CDR1 and CDR2 sequences are DFQATT and SNEGSKA (reference sequence). This CDR3 is CSARDSPYEAFF.

The chain's CDR3 is CASSLGISGANVLTF. V is TRBV5-1 and J is TRBJ2-6. From germline, CDR1 is SGHRS and CDR2 YFSETQ. CDR3 length equals 15 residues. Supplemented by reference TRBV5-1 and TRBJ2-6, the full variable domain reads KAGVTQTPRYLIKTRGQQVTLSCSPISGHRSVSWYQQTPGQGLQFLFEYFSETQRNKGNFPGRFSGRQFSNSRSEMNVSTLELGDSALYLCASSLGISGANVLTFGAGSRLTVL.

The V call is TRBV7-6, the J call TRBJ2-2; TCRdb indicates TRBD1, and absent DNA this call remains unverified. The length of the CDR3 is 15 residues. From germline, CDR1 is SGHVS and CDR2 FNYEAQ. The chain's CDR3 is CASSSPRGTTGELFF.

The chain carries TRBV7-6 and TRBJ2-1; TCRdb calls TRBD1, which cannot be checked without DNA. This CDR3 contains 14 residues. The V gene's germline CDR1 is SGHVS and CDR2 FNYEAQ. The CDR3 protein is CASSLAGGGDEQFF.